The T cell receptor (beta chain) described here comes from a study of blood T cell repertoires in COVID-19. Whole-study context: COVID-19 samples, acute and convalescent, were from the United States, Italy and Spain.

V lost 5 bases to trimming and J lost 5 bases; unmatched junction nucleotides: 9. The CDR3 runs to 15 residues. Germline assignment: CDR1 MDHEN and CDR2 SYDVKM. Authors' processing steps: Researchers report that nucleated cell counts were estimated from reference gene primer amplification. Only in-frame clones appear in the TCRdb table, and some are missing; sequencing was by immunoSEQ multiplex PCR. The V and J calls and the clone size are those of that table, but D and trimming were determined from the DNA. The sample carries approximately 350,000 clones, approximately 90% recorded once. Residents of 24 US areas, aged about 18 to 100 years, made up the participants.

The genes are TRBV28 and TRBJ2-1, with 7 bases aligning to TRBD2. This TCR derives from a man younger than 35 who had recovered from COVID-19. Material: PBMCs or T cells enriched from blood (not recorded which). The CDR3: CASSPGASGNNEQFF. In DNA form, the CDR3 reads TGTGCCAGCAGTCCAGGTGCTAGCGGAAACAATGAGCAGTTCTTC. Variable domain in full (rest from reference TRBV28 and TRBJ2-1): DVKVTQSSRYLVKRTGEKVFLECVQDMDHENMFWYRQDPGLGLRLIYFSYDVKMKEKGDIPEGYSVSREKKERFSLILESASTNQTSMYLCASSPGASGNNEQFFGPGTRLTVL.